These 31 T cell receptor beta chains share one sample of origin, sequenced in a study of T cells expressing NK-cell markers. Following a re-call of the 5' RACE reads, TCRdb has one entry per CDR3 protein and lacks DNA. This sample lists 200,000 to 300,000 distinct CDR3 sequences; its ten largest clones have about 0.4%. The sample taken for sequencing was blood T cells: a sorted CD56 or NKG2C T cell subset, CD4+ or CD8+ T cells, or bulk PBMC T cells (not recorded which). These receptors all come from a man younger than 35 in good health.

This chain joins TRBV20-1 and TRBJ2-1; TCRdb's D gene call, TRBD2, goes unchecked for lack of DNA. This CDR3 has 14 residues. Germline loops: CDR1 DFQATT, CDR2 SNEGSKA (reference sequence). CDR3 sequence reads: CSAMWREGYNEQFF.

CDR3 in amino acids: CASSLSLMASYEQYF. The chain is built from TRBV5-5 and TRBJ2-7. The CDR3 sequence is 15 residues long. CDR1 is SGHKS and CDR2 is YYEKEE in the germline V gene (reference sequence).

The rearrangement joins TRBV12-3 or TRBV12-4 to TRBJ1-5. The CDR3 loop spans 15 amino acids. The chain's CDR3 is CASSTINSPDQPQHF.

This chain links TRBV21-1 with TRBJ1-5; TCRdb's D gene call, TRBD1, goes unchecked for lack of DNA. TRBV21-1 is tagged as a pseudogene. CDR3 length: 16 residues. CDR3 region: CASSKARTGANQPQHF.

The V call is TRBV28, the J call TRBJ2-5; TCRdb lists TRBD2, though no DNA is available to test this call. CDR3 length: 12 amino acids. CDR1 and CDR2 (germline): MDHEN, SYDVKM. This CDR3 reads CASSSRGWTQYF.

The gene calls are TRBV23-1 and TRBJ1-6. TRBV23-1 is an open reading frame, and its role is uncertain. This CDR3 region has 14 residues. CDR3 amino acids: CASSRRTYLSPLHF.

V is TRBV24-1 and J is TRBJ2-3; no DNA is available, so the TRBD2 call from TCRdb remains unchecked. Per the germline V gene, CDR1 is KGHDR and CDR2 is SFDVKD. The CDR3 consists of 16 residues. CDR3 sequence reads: CATSDLPGTADNTQYF.

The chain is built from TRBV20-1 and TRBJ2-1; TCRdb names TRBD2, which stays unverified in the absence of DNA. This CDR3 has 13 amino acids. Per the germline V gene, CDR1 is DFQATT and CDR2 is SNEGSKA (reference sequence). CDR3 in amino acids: CSAPRSGGTQQFF.

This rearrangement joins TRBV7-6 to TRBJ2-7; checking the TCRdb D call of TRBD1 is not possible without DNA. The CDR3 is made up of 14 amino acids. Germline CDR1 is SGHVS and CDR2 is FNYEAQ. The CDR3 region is CASSLRGQIYEQYF.

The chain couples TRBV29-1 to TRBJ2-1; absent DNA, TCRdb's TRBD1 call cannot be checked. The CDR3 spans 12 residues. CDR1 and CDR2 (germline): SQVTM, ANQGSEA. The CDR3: CSTGGIYNEQFF.

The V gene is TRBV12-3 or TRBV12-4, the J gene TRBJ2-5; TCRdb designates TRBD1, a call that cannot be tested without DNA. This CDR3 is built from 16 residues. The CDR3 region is CASSPTSWQGGETQYF.

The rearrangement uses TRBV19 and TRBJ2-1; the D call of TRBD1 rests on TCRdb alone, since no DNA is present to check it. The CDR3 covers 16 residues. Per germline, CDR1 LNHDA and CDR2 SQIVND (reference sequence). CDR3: CASSTGTRLGESEQFF.

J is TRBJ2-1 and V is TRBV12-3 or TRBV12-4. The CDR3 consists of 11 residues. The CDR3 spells CASSRFDEQFF.

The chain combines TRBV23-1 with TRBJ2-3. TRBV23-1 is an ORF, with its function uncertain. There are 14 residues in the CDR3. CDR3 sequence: CASSQRSSTDTQYF.

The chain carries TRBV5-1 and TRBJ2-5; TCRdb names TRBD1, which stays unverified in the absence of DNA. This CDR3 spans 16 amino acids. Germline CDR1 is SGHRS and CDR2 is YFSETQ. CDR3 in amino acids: CASSHPGQGAPETQYF.

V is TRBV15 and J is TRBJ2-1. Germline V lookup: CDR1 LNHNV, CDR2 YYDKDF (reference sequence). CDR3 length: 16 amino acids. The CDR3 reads CATSRVIRHGSNEQFF.

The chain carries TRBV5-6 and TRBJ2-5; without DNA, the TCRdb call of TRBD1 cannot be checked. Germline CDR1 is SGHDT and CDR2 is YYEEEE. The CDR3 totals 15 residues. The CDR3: CASSLLRPGLETQYF.

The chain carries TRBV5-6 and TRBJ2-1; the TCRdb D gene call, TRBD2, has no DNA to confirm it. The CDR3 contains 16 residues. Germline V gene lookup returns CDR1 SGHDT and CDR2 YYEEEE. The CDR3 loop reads CASSQERLAGYNEQFF.

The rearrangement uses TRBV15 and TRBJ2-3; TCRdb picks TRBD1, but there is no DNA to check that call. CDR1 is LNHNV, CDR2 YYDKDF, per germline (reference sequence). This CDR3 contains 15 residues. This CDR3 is CATSLGGESTDTQYF. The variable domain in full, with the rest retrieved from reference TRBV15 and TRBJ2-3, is DAMVIQNPRYQVTQFGKPVTLSCSQTLNHNVMYWYQQKSSQAPKLLFHYYDKDFNNEADTPDNFQSRRPNTSFCFLDIRSPGLGDTAMYLCATSLGGESTDTQYFGPGTRLTVL.

This chain's CDR3 is CSLSQGAKQFF. The V and J genes are TRBV29-1 and TRBJ2-1; TCRdb's D call of TRBD1 is untestable without DNA. Germline values: CDR1 SQVTM, CDR2 ANQGSEA. This CDR3 comprises 11 residues.

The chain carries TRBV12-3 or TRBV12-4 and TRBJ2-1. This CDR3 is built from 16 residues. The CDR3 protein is CASSLIRTGPYNEQFF.

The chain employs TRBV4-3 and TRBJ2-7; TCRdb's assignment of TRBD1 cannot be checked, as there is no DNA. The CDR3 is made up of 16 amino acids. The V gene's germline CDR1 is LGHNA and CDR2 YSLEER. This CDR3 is CASSQDGGSSSYEQYF.

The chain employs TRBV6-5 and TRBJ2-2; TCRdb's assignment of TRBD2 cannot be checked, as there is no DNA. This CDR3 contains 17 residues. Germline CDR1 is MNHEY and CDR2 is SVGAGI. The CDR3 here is CASSYAGLAGGGGELFF.

The chain's CDR3 is CAISESQGADTQYF. V is TRBV10-3 and J is TRBJ2-3; TCRdb calls TRBD1, which cannot be checked without DNA. The CDR3 length is 14 residues. Looked up from germline, CDR1 is ENHRY and CDR2 is SYGVKD.

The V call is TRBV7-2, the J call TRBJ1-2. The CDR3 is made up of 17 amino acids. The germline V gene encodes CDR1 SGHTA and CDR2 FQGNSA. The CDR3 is CASSLQGRQITNYGYTF.

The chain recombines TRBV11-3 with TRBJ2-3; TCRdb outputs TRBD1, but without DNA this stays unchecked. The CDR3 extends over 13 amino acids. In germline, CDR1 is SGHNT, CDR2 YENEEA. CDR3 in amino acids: CASRGHGSDTQYF.

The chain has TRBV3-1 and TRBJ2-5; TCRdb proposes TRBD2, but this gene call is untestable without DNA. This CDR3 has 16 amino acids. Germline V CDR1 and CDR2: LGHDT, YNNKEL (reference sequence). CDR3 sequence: CASSQLADGYQETQYF.

The CDR3 reads CASTTGQFVSPLHF. The chain has TRBV12-3 or TRBV12-4 and TRBJ1-6; TCRdb names TRBD1, which stays unverified in the absence of DNA. This CDR3 comprises 14 residues.

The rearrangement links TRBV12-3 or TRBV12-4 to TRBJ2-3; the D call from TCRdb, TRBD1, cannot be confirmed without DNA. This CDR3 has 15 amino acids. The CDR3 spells CASSRDVSYTDTQYF.

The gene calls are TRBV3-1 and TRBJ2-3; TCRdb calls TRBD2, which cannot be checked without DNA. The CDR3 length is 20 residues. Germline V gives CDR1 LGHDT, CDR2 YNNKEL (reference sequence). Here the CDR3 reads CASSQSQMGLAGVYTDTQYF.

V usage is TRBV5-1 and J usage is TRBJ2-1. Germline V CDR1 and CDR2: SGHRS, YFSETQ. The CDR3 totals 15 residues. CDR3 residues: CASRLAVVNYNEQFF.